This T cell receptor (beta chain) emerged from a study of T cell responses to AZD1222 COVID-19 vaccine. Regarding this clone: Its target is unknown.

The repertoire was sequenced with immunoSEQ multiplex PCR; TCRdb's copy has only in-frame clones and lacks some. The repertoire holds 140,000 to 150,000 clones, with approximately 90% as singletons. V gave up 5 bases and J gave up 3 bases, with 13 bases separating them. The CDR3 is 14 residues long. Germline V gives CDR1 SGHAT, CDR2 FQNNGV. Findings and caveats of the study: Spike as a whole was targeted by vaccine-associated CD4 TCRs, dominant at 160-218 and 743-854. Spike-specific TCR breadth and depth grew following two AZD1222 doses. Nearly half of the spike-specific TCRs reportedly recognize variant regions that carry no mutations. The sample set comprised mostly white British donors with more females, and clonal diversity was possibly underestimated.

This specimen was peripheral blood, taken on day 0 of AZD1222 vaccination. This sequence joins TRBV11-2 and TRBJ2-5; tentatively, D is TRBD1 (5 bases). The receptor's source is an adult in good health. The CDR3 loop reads CASSVTVEEETQYF. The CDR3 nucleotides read TGTGCCAGCAGCGTGACAGTTGAAGAAGAGACCCAGTACTTC.